These 29 T cell receptor beta chains were sequenced from one sample in a study of brain T cells in children with intractable seizures. The sequenced cases were selected for having the highest brain T cell transcript signatures. Sequencing used immunoSEQ multiplex PCR; TCRdb keeps in-frame clones, though not all of them. This table has about 7,800 clones, over 65% appearing once. The specimen comprised resected brain tissue, sampled at surgery. These receptor sequences come from a boy in the first two years of life with tuberous sclerosis and intractable seizures.

The chain has TRBV11-2 and TRBJ2-7; D perhaps matches TRBD1 (6 bases). Germline CDR1 is SGHAT and CDR2 is FQNNGV. The V and J ends lost 4 bases and 2 bases respectively, with 12 bases between them. This CDR3 spans 14 amino acids. Written as DNA, the CDR3 is TGTGCCAGCAGCTCAAACAGGGTAACCTACGAGCAGTACTTC. It encodes CASSSNRVTYEQYF.

This clone has a handful of counts. The V gene is TRBV25-1, the J gene TRBJ1-4; D call uncertain. The CDR3 runs to 14 residues. CDR1 and CDR2 (germline): MGHDK, SYGVNS. V dropped 2 bases and J dropped 0 bases, with 4 bases sitting between them. The CDR3 reads CASSEKTTNEKLFF. In nucleotides, the CDR3 is TGTGCCAGCAGTGAAAAAACAACTAATGAAAAACTGTTTTTT. Variable domain in full (rest from reference TRBV25-1 and TRBJ1-4): EADIYQTPRYLVIGTGKKITLECSQTMGHDKMYWYQQDPGMELHLIHYSYGVNSTEKGDLSSESTVSRIRTEHFPLTLESARPSHTSQYLCASSEKTTNEKLFFGSGTQLSVL.

The chain employs TRBV5-4 and TRBJ2-7; 9 bases line up with TRBD2. CDR3 length: 16 amino acids. CDR1 SGHNT and CDR2 YYREEE come from the germline V gene (reference sequence). After removal of 0 bases from V and 6 bases from J, the junction contained 10 bases not matched to a gene. CDR3 nucleotide sequence: TGTGCCAGCAGCTTGGGTAGAGGACTAGCGTTTTTCGAGCAGTACTTC. Translation gives CASSLGRGLAFFEQYF.

CDR3 region: CASSPGGAGGRYGYTF. In DNA, the CDR3 is TGTGCCAGCAGCCCGGGGGGGGCAGGGGGCCGTTATGGCTACACCTTC. The chain couples TRBV5-4 to TRBJ1-2; 8 bases match TRBD1. The CDR3 runs 16 residues. The V gene's germline CDR1 is SGHNT and CDR2 YYREEE (reference sequence). The V and J ends lost 4 bases and 5 bases, in that order; junction bases with no gene match: 13. Full variable domain (missing parts from reference TRBV5-4 and TRBJ1-2): ETGVTQSPTHLIKTRGQQVTLRCSSQSGHNTVSWYQQALGQGPQFIFQYYREEENGRGNFPPRFSGLQFPNYSSELNVNALELDDSALYLCASSPGGAGGRYGYTFGSGTRLTVV.

The genes are TRBV6-5 and TRBJ2-2, with D possibly being TRBD2 (6 bases). Between the trimmed V and J ends, which lost 0 bases and 3 bases, there was a span of 11 bases. This CDR3 region has 16 residues. Germline V gene data show CDR1 as MNHEY and CDR2 as SVGAGI. The CDR3: CASSYSWEAYTGELFF. The CDR3 DNA sequence: TGTGCCAGCAGTTACTCGTGGGAGGCCTACACCGGGGAGCTGTTTTTT.

V gene TRBV7-8 combines with J gene TRBJ2-7, with 8 bases that match TRBD2. Looked up from germline, CDR1 is SGHVS and CDR2 is FQNEAQ. J was trimmed by 0 bases and V by 1 base; bases with no gene match: 2. The CDR3 consists of 15 residues. This chain's CDR3 is CASSLVGTSSYEQYF. The CDR3 DNA is TGTGCCAGCAGCTTAGTAGGGACTAGCTCCTACGAGCAGTACTTC. The full variable domain, with the rest looked up from reference TRBV7-8 and TRBJ2-7, is GAGVSQSPRYKVAKRGQDVALRCDPISGHVSLFWYQQALGQGPEFLTYFQNEAQLDKSGLPSDRFFAERPEGSVSTLKIQRTQQEDSAVYLCASSLVGTSSYEQYFGPGTRLTVT.

The chain couples TRBV5-1 to TRBJ2-7, with D perhaps matching TRBD2 (6 bases). The germline gives CDR1 SGHRS, CDR2 YFSETQ. V was trimmed by 3 bases and J by 5 bases, leaving 12 bases between them. The CDR3 length is 13 residues. The CDR3 DNA sequence: TGCGCCAGCAGCTCCTCGGGAGTCAACGAGCAGTACTTC. This sequence encodes CASSSSGVNEQYF. Based on the CDR3 plus reference TRBV5-1 and TRBJ2-7, the full variable domain is KAGVTQTPRYLIKTRGQQVTLSCSPISGHRSVSWYQQTPGQGLQFLFEYFSETQRNKGNFPGRFSGRQFSNSRSEMNVSTLELGDSALYLCASSSSGVNEQYFGPGTRLTVT.

This chain joins TRBV19 and TRBJ1-2, with 9 bases that match TRBD1. The CDR3 has 16 amino acids. CDR1 is LNHDA, CDR2 SQIVND, per germline (reference sequence). Trimming removed 5 bases from V and 4 bases from J; junction bases left unmatched: 11. The CDR3 DNA is TGTGCCAGTAGTGGGGACAGGGACCTTCCGAGCTATGGCTACACCTTC. It translates to CASSGDRDLPSYGYTF.

In its sample, this clone was seen a few times. V gene TRBV12-3 or TRBV12-4 combines with J gene TRBJ1-1, with D possibly being TRBD1 (6 bases). The V and J ends lost 8 bases and 4 bases respectively, with 8 bases between them. This CDR3 comprises 11 residues. For the CDR3, the DNA is TGTGCCAGCCACAGGGTCACTGAAGCTTTCTTT. This gives the protein CASHRVTEAFF.

The chain has TRBV12-3 or TRBV12-4 and TRBJ2-7; D ambiguous. The CDR3 spans 11 residues. Trimming cost V 3 bases and J 5 bases, with 5 bases left between them. The CDR3 DNA follows: TGTGCCAGCAGTTTTGATGACGAGCAGTACTTC. This encodes CASSFDDEQYF.

This clone was counted a single time. Here the CDR3 DNA reads TGCAGCGTTGGACAGGGCGTCAATGGCTACACCTTC. The encoded protein is CSVGQGVNGYTF. The rearrangement joins TRBV29-1 to TRBJ1-2, with TRBD1 matching 7 bases. The CDR3 runs 12 residues. CDR1 SQVTM and CDR2 ANQGSEA come from the germline V gene. V lost 4 bases and J lost 6; bases outside the gene matches: 5.

This clone came up once. The rearrangement links TRBV9 to TRBJ1-2; 7 bases line up with TRBD1. The length of the CDR3 is 17 residues. CDR1 and CDR2 from the germline V gene are SGDLS and YYNGEE. V trimming: 0 bases; J trimming: 1 base; junction bases outside the gene matches: 9. CDR3 nucleotide sequence: TGTGCCAGCAGCGTAGGACAGGGTCGTTATAGTAACTATGGCTACACCTTC. This translates into CASSVGQGRYSNYGYTF.

V gene TRBV2 combines with J gene TRBJ1-6; D is unclear. Trimming pared 0 bases from V and 4 bases from J, leaving 10 bases between. The germline CDR1 and CDR2 sequences are SNHLY and FYNNEI. The CDR3 is 16 residues long. The CDR3, as DNA: TGTGCCAGCAGTGAAGCGCTTGGGGATTATAATTCACCCCTCCACTTT. Its translation is CASSEALGDYNSPLHF.

The V and J genes are TRBV5-6 and TRBJ1-1; D perhaps matches TRBD1 (5 bases). CDR3 length equals 13 residues. V was shortened by 2 bases and J by 5 bases, with 10 bases between the two germline ends. From germline, CDR1 is SGHDT and CDR2 YYEEEE. The CDR3 reads CASSFSEGTEAFF. CDR3 DNA sequence: TGTGCCAGCAGCTTTTCCGAGGGGACTGAAGCTTTCTTT.

This clone was seen once. The chain carries TRBV4-1 and TRBJ2-1; 8 bases are shared with TRBD1. The germline V gene has CDR1 MGHRA and CDR2 YSYEKL. After removal of 1 base from V and 3 bases from J, the junction contained 5 bases not matched to a gene. This CDR3 has 16 residues. CDR3: CASSQGQGTLYNEQFF. The CDR3 nucleotides read TGCGCCAGCAGCCAAGGACAGGGGACCCTCTACAATGAGCAGTTCTTC.

The genes are TRBV27 and TRBJ1-5, with 7 nucleotides matching TRBD1. The germline CDR1 and CDR2 sequences are MNHEY and SMNVEV (reference sequence). The V segment lost 5 bases and the J segment 7 bases; nucleotides outside the gene matches: 8. The CDR3 is 14 amino acids. CDR3 protein: CASSRMRGHQPQHF. CDR3 DNA sequence: TGTGCCAGCAGTCGCATGAGGGGGCACCAGCCCCAGCATTTT.

The chain employs TRBV7-2 and TRBJ1-4; a weak D match, TRBD1 (5 bases). V dropped 1 base and J dropped 0 bases, with 12 bases sitting between them. In germline, CDR1 is SGHTA, CDR2 FQGNSA. The CDR3 sequence is 17 residues long. CDR3 nucleotide sequence: TGTGCCAGCAGCTTAGTGTCGGACATAGCAACTAATGAAAAACTGTTTTTT. It codes for CASSLVSDIATNEKLFF.

J is TRBJ1-6 and V is TRBV9; D remains ambiguous. V dropped 0 bases and J dropped 13 bases, with 14 bases sitting between them. The germline gives CDR1 SGDLS, CDR2 YYNGEE. The CDR3 is 14 amino acids. The CDR3 DNA reads TGTGCCAGCAGCGTAGACGAACTAATGTCCCCCCTCCACTTT. Translated, it gives CASSVDELMSPLHF.

The chain couples TRBV14 to TRBJ2-3, with 8 bases lining up with TRBD1. The CDR3 has 17 residues. Per the germline V gene, CDR1 is SGHDN and CDR2 is FVKESK. V lost 2 bases, J lost 5 bases, and 12 bases stayed unmatched. The chain's CDR3 is CASSQPGGRGLGDTQYF. The CDR3 bases are TGTGCCAGCAGCCAACCCGGGGGCAGGGGGCTGGGAGATACGCAGTATTTT.

The chain links TRBV9 to TRBJ2-1; 10 nucleotides line up with TRBD2. J gave up 5 bases and V 6 bases, and 2 bases lay outside the gene matches. CDR3 size: 13 residues. CDR1 is SGDLS and CDR2 is YYNGEE in the germline V gene. CDR3 amino acids: CASTGLADNEQFF. CDR3 nucleotide sequence: TGTGCCAGCACCGGACTAGCGGACAATGAGCAGTTCTTC.

The rearrangement links TRBV19 to TRBJ2-2; TRBD2 agrees at 12 bases. V dropped 3 bases and J dropped 3; count of bases not matched to a gene: 11. CDR1 and CDR2 from the germline V gene are LNHDA and SQIVND (reference sequence). The CDR3 runs to 19 residues. In DNA form, the CDR3 reads TGTGCCAGTAGTATTCGAAGGACTAGCGGGAAATTAGACACCGGGGAGCTGTTTTTT. Protein sequence: CASSIRRTSGKLDTGELFF.

The V and J genes are TRBV6-2 or TRBV6-3 and TRBJ1-5; 8 bases are shared with TRBD1. Germline lookup yields CDR1 MNHEY and CDR2 SVGEGT. Trimming cost V 6 bases and J 7 bases; bases outside gene matches: 14. The CDR3 length is 16 residues. The CDR3 region has the DNA TGTGCCAGCAGCCCCCCCACAGGGGGGGGAGTACAGCCCCAGCATTTT. Amino acids: CASSPPTGGGVQPQHF.

The gene calls are TRBV20-1 and TRBJ2-3; 12 nucleotides line up with TRBD2. Germline CDR1 is DFQATT and CDR2 is SNEGSKA (reference sequence). With 3 bases clipped from V and 8 bases from J, the junction kept 9 bases outside the gene matches. This CDR3 is built from 15 residues. In nucleotides, the CDR3 is TGCAGTGCTAGTTTGCTAGCGGGAGGGGAGGGTACGCAGTATTTT. It codes for CSASLLAGGEGTQYF.

The chain recombines TRBV15 with TRBJ2-2, with 9 bases aligning to TRBD1. CDR3 size: 17 residues. CDR1 and CDR2 from the germline V gene are LNHNV and YYDKDF (reference sequence). Germline trimming cut 1 base from V and 2 bases from J; bases unmatched to any gene: 5. The CDR3 DNA is TGTGCCACCAGCAGAGTCGGGACAGGGACAAACACCGGGGAGCTGTTTTTT. It is translated as CATSRVGTGTNTGELFF.

The chain has TRBV11-3 and TRBJ1-1; D not resolved. The CDR3 spans 15 residues. Trimming cost V 0 bases and J 5 bases, with 13 bases left between them. Germline CDR1 is SGHNT and CDR2 is YENEEA. The chain's CDR3 is CASSLDSGRTTEAFF. In nucleotides, the CDR3 is TGTGCCAGCAGCTTAGATAGCGGACGAACAACTGAAGCTTTCTTT.

The rearrangement joins TRBV5-8 to TRBJ2-7, with 8 bases lining up with TRBD2. Germline trimming cut 4 bases from V and 3 bases from J; bases unmatched to any gene: 6. Germline V lookup: CDR1 SGHTS, CDR2 YDEGEE. This CDR3 comprises 14 residues. CDR3 bases: TGTGCCAGCAGCGACCGACGGGGGGGCTACGAGCAGTACTTC. It is translated as CASSDRRGGYEQYF.

This chain links TRBV6-6 with TRBJ1-2; a weak D match, TRBD1 (5 bases). Trimming pared 9 bases from V and 2 bases from J, leaving 13 bases between. This CDR3 has 13 amino acids. Germline V gene data show CDR1 as MNHNY and CDR2 as SVGAGI (reference sequence). The CDR3 DNA follows: TGTGCCAGGAATGAAGGGGCCAACTATGGCTACACCTTC. As protein: CARNEGANYGYTF.

This clone was seen more than once but under ten times. The CDR3 sequence: CASSLAGAYNEQFF. DNA of the CDR3: TGTGCCAGCAGCTTAGCGGGGGCCTACAATGAGCAGTTCTTC. The chain joins TRBV11-2 to TRBJ2-1, with TRBD2 as a possible D gene (6 bases). This CDR3 comprises 14 residues. Germline V gene lookup returns CDR1 SGHAT and CDR2 FQNNGV. V lost 1 base and J 2 bases, leaving 6 bases between the germline ends.

This chain joins TRBV12-5 and TRBJ2-4; D uncertain. This CDR3 is built from 12 residues. From germline, CDR1 is LGHNT and CDR2 FRNRAP. Trimming removed 3 bases at V and 6 bases at J, with 6 bases between. Written as DNA, the CDR3 is TGTGCTAGTGGTTTTTTGGGAAACATTCAGTACTTC. It is translated as CASGFLGNIQYF.